The subject of this entry is one TCR beta chain. Its antigen is not known. V lost 5 bases to trimming and J lost 4 bases, with 14 bases between them. Germline V lookup: CDR1 LNHDA, CDR2 SQIVND (reference sequence). The CDR3 is made up of 14 amino acids. The data derive from a study of CD8 T cells in Susac syndrome. Study overall: Within the sequenced Susac syndrome patient group, roughly 6 exhibited active disease and roughly 8 were in remission.

Random hexamers served to reverse transcribe roughly 0.45 to 1 ug RNA. By means of immunoSEQ multiplex PCR, TCR beta CDR3 spanning 54 Vbeta and 13 Jbeta underwent amplification. TCRdb passed the immunoSEQ multiplex PCR reads through MiXCR, listing each CDR3 protein once. The sample has approximately 74,000 distinct CDR3 sequences; nearly 95% are singletons. General observations from the study: The peak of CD8+ clonal expansion in Susac was seen in TEMRA cells and active patients.

The sequence was collected from a human donor with Susac syndrome. Sample: CD8+ T cells from PBMCs. The chain joins TRBV19 to TRBJ2-5, with TRBD2 as a possible D gene (5 bases). As DNA, the CDR3 is TGTGCCAGTAGTTCTCGGACTGGCGGAGAGACCCAGTACTTC. Protein: CASSSRTGGETQYF.